The 24 T cell receptor beta chains below all came from one sample that was sequenced in a study of blood T cell repertoires in COVID-19. Profiled with immunoSEQ multiplex PCR; TCRdb holds only in-frame clones, not every one. The sample consists of about 220,000 clones, around 82% of them appearing once. Input material: peripheral blood. Receptor source: a woman in her thirties or forties with active or convalescent COVID-19.

This rearrangement joins TRBV9 to TRBJ2-5; 9 bases map to TRBD2. Germline CDR1 reads SGDLS; CDR2 reads YYNGEE. The CDR3 extends over 16 amino acids. J lost 4 bases, V lost 0 bases, and 7 bases had no gene match. The DNA for the CDR3 is TGTGCCAGCAGCGTAGGCGGGACTAGCACAGGAGAGACCCAGTACTTC. As protein: CASSVGGTSTGETQYF.

This rearrangement joins TRBV12-3 or TRBV12-4 to TRBJ1-1; TRBD1 matches 8 bases. The CDR3 spans 12 residues. V lost 7 bases, J lost 4 bases, and 2 bases stayed unmatched. This CDR3 reads CASKDRATEAFF. The CDR3 DNA reads TGTGCCAGCAAGGACAGGGCCACTGAAGCTTTCTTT.

In this sample, this clone turned up a few times. The chain joins TRBV7-9 to TRBJ1-1; possibly TRBD1 for D (5 bases). Trimming removed 4 bases from V and 2 bases from J, with 17 bases in between. CDR1 is SEHNR, CDR2 FQNEAQ, per germline (reference sequence). The CDR3 covers 16 residues. The CDR3 sequence is CASSSTPGGGNTEAFF. CDR3 bases: TGTGCCAGCAGCTCGACCCCTGGGGGAGGTAACACTGAAGCTTTCTTT.

J is TRBJ2-3 and V is TRBV4-3; 11 bases agree with TRBD2. The germline gives CDR1 LGHNA, CDR2 YSLEER. The CDR3 totals 16 residues. Trimming removed 5 bases from V and 2 bases from J; junction bases left unmatched: 6. CDR3 DNA sequence: TGCGCCAGCAGCTCCCCGGGACTAGCGGACACAGATACGCAGTATTTT. This codes for CASSSPGLADTDTQYF.

This chain connects TRBV12-5 to TRBJ2-1; D is perhaps TRBD1 (6 bases). This CDR3 has 13 amino acids. Trimming removed 5 bases from V and 7 bases from J, with 12 bases in between. From germline, CDR1 is LGHNT and CDR2 FRNRAP. The CDR3 coding sequence is TGTGCTAGTGGTAGAGACAGGAGGAATGAGCAGTTCTTC. Translated, it gives CASGRDRRNEQFF. Using reference TRBV12-5 and TRBJ2-1 for the parts outside the CDR3, the full variable domain is DARVTQTPRHKVTEMGQEVTMRCQPILGHNTVFWYRQTMMQGLELLAYFRNRAPLDDSGMPKDRFSAEMPDATLATLKIQPSEPRDSAVYFCASGRDRRNEQFFGPGTRLTVL.

This clone was found once. The chain uses TRBV29-1 and TRBJ2-1, with 10 nucleotides matching TRBD2. The length of the CDR3 is 13 residues. Germline V lookup: CDR1 SQVTM, CDR2 ANQGSEA. V trimming: 8 bases; J trimming: 6 bases; junction bases outside the gene matches: 7. The CDR3 region is CSMSGRAPNEQFF. The CDR3, as DNA: TGCAGCATGAGCGGGAGGGCCCCCAATGAGCAGTTCTTC.

The CDR3 loop reads CATSEGTANTGELFF. CDR3 bases: TGTGCCACCAGTGAGGGGACAGCTAACACCGGGGAGCTGTTTTTT. The rearrangement links TRBV24-1 to TRBJ2-2, with TRBD1 matching over 7 bases. The CDR3 has 15 residues. V dropped 4 bases and J dropped 2; count of bases not matched to a gene: 3. In germline, CDR1 is KGHDR, CDR2 SFDVKD.

The chain employs TRBV5-8 and TRBJ1-1; D not certain. CDR3 length: 14 amino acids. The V and J ends lost 2 bases and 6 bases respectively, with 14 bases between them. Germline V gene data show CDR1 as SGHTS and CDR2 as YDEGEE. The CDR3 here is CASSLIVVVAEAFF. The CDR3 DNA follows: TGTGCCAGCAGCTTAATAGTGGTGGTCGCTGAAGCTTTCTTT.

J is TRBJ1-5 and V is TRBV24-1; unclear D gene. Per germline, CDR1 KGHDR and CDR2 SFDVKD. This CDR3 is 16 amino acids long. The V end lost 3 bases, the J end lost 4 bases, and 15 bases lay between the germline ends. In DNA form, the CDR3 reads TGTGCCACCAGTGATCCGTCGGCCGACACGAATCAGCCCCAGCATTTT. Its translation: CATSDPSADTNQPQHF.

This clone has only one observation. This chain joins TRBV7-3 and TRBJ2-3; 10 nucleotides agree with TRBD1. V lost 5 bases, J lost 2 bases, and 7 bases stayed unmatched. Germline assignment: CDR1 SGHTA and CDR2 FQGTGA. The CDR3 has 16 amino acids. The CDR3 sequence is CASSKPGQGYTDTQYF. The CDR3 DNA sequence: TGTGCCAGCAGCAAACCGGGACAGGGGTACACAGATACGCAGTATTTT.

The chain employs TRBV15 and TRBJ1-4, with 10 bases fitting TRBD1. Trimming at V came to 1 base and at J to 8 bases, leaving 4 bases not matched to a gene. Germline values: CDR1 LNHNV, CDR2 YYDKDF (reference sequence). This CDR3 contains 15 residues. The CDR3 sequence is CATSRGTGGREKLFF. In DNA, the CDR3 is TGTGCCACCAGCAGAGGGACAGGGGGGCGAGAAAAACTGTTTTTT.

The chain combines TRBV13 with TRBJ1-4; 7 positions match TRBD1. This CDR3 is 18 amino acids long. V gave up 5 bases and J gave up 0 bases; unmatched junction bases: 12. Germline CDR1 PRHDT, CDR2 FYEKMQ (reference sequence). The CDR3 nucleotides read TGTGCCAGCAGCGTTACCGGGACAGCTGTTGCAACTAATGAAAAACTGTTTTTT. It encodes CASSVTGTAVATNEKLFF.

This clone showed up just once. The V gene is TRBV9, the J gene TRBJ1-1; 7 nucleotides line up with TRBD1. Germline V gene lookup returns CDR1 SGDLS and CDR2 YYNGEE. This CDR3 has 18 residues. V lost 0 bases, J lost 0 bases, and 11 bases stayed unmatched. CDR3 amino acids: CASSVVGGRPDMNTEAFF. CDR3 sequence (DNA): TGTGCCAGCAGCGTAGTAGGGGGCAGGCCCGACATGAACACTGAAGCTTTCTTT.

CDR3 nucleotide sequence: TGTGCCAGTAGCCCGGACTTAAGCACAGATACGCAGTATTTT. Its translation: CASSPDLSTDTQYF. The V and J genes are TRBV19 and TRBJ2-3, with TRBD2 as a possible D gene (5 bases). The germline V and J ends were trimmed by 6 bases and 0 bases, with 10 bases remaining between them. This CDR3 region has 14 residues. Germline assignment: CDR1 LNHDA and CDR2 SQIVND (reference sequence).

This chain uses TRBV7-9 with TRBJ1-4; 9 bases fit TRBD1. V shed 6 bases, J shed 6 bases, and the junction held 2 bases outside the gene matches. This CDR3 spans 13 amino acids. The germline V gene has CDR1 SEHNR and CDR2 FQNEAQ (reference sequence). CDR3 loop: CASSGDRDEKLFF. Here the CDR3 DNA reads TGTGCCAGCAGTGGGGACAGGGATGAAAAACTGTTTTTT.

This chain uses TRBV7-2 with TRBJ1-1; TRBD1 matches at 7 bases. V lost 5 bases and J lost 1; bases outside the gene matches: 7. Germline-derived CDR1 and CDR2 are SGHTA and FQGNSA. The CDR3 has 15 amino acids. The CDR3 coding sequence is TGTGCCAGCAGCCGGACCGGGACAGAGAACACTGAAGCTTTCTTT. It is translated as CASSRTGTENTEAFF.

This clone came up once. The V gene is TRBV2, the J gene TRBJ2-7, with TRBD2 identical over 11 bases. The V segment lost 4 bases and the J segment 2 bases; nucleotides outside the gene matches: 4. The length of the CDR3 is 15 residues. Germline assignment: CDR1 SNHLY and CDR2 FYNNEI. The CDR3 loop is CASSAGLAAPYEQYF. The CDR3 nucleotides read TGTGCCAGCAGTGCGGGACTAGCGGCCCCCTACGAGCAGTACTTC.

J is TRBJ2-1 and V is TRBV19; 9 nucleotides agree with TRBD2. The germline V gene has CDR1 LNHDA and CDR2 SQIVND (reference sequence). This CDR3 has 15 residues. The V gene end was trimmed by 8 bases and the J gene end by 3 bases; junction bases not matched to a gene: 8. CDR3 region: CASSPASGIYNEQFF. CDR3 sequence (DNA): TGTGCCAGTTCCCCGGCTAGCGGGATCTACAATGAGCAGTTCTTC.

The CDR3 DNA follows: TGCAGCGTTGGGGGCAGGGGGGTGGCCGGGGAGCTGTTTTTT. Translation gives CSVGGRGVAGELFF. The chain uses TRBV29-1 and TRBJ2-2, with D tentatively TRBD1 (7 bases). The V end was cut by 4 bases, the J end by 6 bases, with 15 bases between. This CDR3 is 14 amino acids long. Germline V gene data show CDR1 as SQVTM and CDR2 as ANQGSEA.

V is TRBV14 and J is TRBJ1-5, with 12 bases identical to TRBD1. This CDR3 region has 19 residues. The V gene's germline CDR1 is SGHDN and CDR2 FVKESK. The ends lost 4 bases at V and 0 bases at J; junction bases unmatched: 10. The CDR3 DNA is TGTGCCAGCAGCCGAGACCGGGACAGGGGGCGTCATAGCAATCAGCCCCAGCATTTT. This codes for CASSRDRDRGRHSNQPQHF.

This chain links TRBV5-6 with TRBJ1-1, with a possible D match to TRBD1 (5 bases). V lost 0 bases, J lost 1 base, and 13 bases lay in between. The germline gives CDR1 SGHDT, CDR2 YYEEEE. The CDR3 runs to 16 residues. The CDR3 DNA reads TGTGCCAGCAGCTTGGCCGCGGGGGGAGGGAACACTGAAGCTTTCTTT. Protein: CASSLAAGGGNTEAFF.

In its sample, this clone was seen many times. The chain joins TRBV24-1 to TRBJ2-1; 13 positions match TRBD2. The ends lost 3 bases at V and 10 bases at J; junction bases unmatched: 8. The CDR3 is 16 residues long. Germline CDR1 is KGHDR and CDR2 is SFDVKD. CDR3 DNA: TGTGCCACCAGTGATCCCGGACTAGCGGGAGATGACGAGCAGTTCTTC. This sequence encodes CATSDPGLAGDDEQFF.

The V gene is TRBV7-2, the J gene TRBJ1-1; TRBD1 agrees at 10 bases. Germline CDR1 and CDR2: SGHTA and FQGNSA. CDR3 length: 18 amino acids. J gave up 5 bases and V 1 base, and 13 bases lay outside the gene matches. For the CDR3, the DNA is TGTGCCAGCAGCTTAGATGAGACAGGGGGCTTAGGGGGGACTGAAGCTTTCTTT. Amino acids: CASSLDETGGLGGTEAFF.

This rearrangement joins TRBV6-1 to TRBJ1-6; TRBD1 might be the D (6 bases). The germline V gene encodes CDR1 MNHNS and CDR2 SASEGT. The CDR3 contains 17 residues. Trimming shortened V by 0 bases and J by 7 bases, and 16 bases separated the two germline ends. CDR3 in DNA: TGTGCCAGCAGTGAAGCATTGGGGGCTCTCCTAAATTCACCCCTCCACTTT. This codes for CASSEALGALLNSPLHF.